This is a list of T cell receptor beta chains from one sample in a study of T-cell memory formation after mild COVID-19. TCRdb ran MiXCR on the 5' RACE reads and lists one entry per CDR3 protein. The sample yields 540,000 or so distinct CDR3 sequences, roughly 22% seen once. The material sequenced was PBMCs or a T cell subset sorted from them (not recorded which). These receptors were collected from an adult woman who had mild COVID-19 (a few samples of this study predate the infection). Cell type and time point are not known. Each CDR3 is given with its conserved first and last residue. The order of the fields is J gene, CDR3 length, D gene, clone size, V gene, CDR3 DNA, CDR3 protein. D genes are given only for firm matches. Where a row states a size, it is once, few, many or the class of an expanded clone; other rows omit it.

j_call: TRBJ2-7
cdr3_length: 16
d_call: TRBD2
clone_size: few
v_call: TRBV20-1
cdr3_nt: TGCAGTGCTAGAGATACCGCCCGGACTAGTAAATACGAGCAGTACTTC
cdr3_aa: CSARDTARTSKYEQYF

j_call: TRBJ2-1
cdr3_length: 14
d_call: TRBD1
clone_size: many
v_call: TRBV7-3
cdr3_nt: TGTGCCAGCAGCGCCCGGGACAGCCTAAATGAGCAGTTCTTC
cdr3_aa: CASSARDSLNEQFF

j_call: TRBJ2-1
cdr3_length: 15
d_call: TRBD2
clone_size: -
v_call: TRBV12-3/TRBV12-4
cdr3_nt: TGTGCCAGCAGTTTAAGGGCGGGAGAATACAATGAGCAGTTCTTC
cdr3_aa: CASSLRAGEYNEQFF

j_call: TRBJ2-3
cdr3_length: 16
d_call: TRBD1
clone_size: few
v_call: TRBV6-2/TRBV6-3
cdr3_nt: TGTGCCAGCAGTTCCTCAGGGGGCGCCGGGACAGATACGCAGTATTTT
cdr3_aa: CASSSSGGAGTDTQYF

j_call: TRBJ1-1
cdr3_length: 12
d_call: -
clone_size: -
v_call: TRBV24-1
cdr3_nt: TGTGCCACCAGTGGGGGGGGCCATGAAGCTTTCTTT
cdr3_aa: CATSGGGHEAFF

j_call: TRBJ2-1
cdr3_length: 14
d_call: -
clone_size: -
v_call: TRBV4-3
cdr3_nt: TGCGCCAGCAGCCAAGATACGAGCCTGGGCGAGCAGTTCTTC
cdr3_aa: CASSQDTSLGEQFF

j_call: TRBJ1-2
cdr3_length: 9
d_call: -
clone_size: few
v_call: TRBV20-1
cdr3_nt: TGCAGTGCTAGGCATGGCTACACCTTC
cdr3_aa: CSARHGYTF

j_call: TRBJ2-7
cdr3_length: 16
d_call: TRBD1
clone_size: -
v_call: TRBV4-1
cdr3_nt: TGCGCCAGCAGCCACCGGCCGGGACAGGGGGACTACGAGCAGTACTTC
cdr3_aa: CASSHRPGQGDYEQYF

j_call: TRBJ1-4
cdr3_length: 16
d_call: -
clone_size: -
v_call: TRBV7-3
cdr3_nt: TGTGCCAGCAGCTTACTCTTCCGGGCCTCAGGCGAAAAACTGTTTTTT
cdr3_aa: CASSLLFRASGEKLFF

j_call: TRBJ2-7
cdr3_length: 14
d_call: -
clone_size: few
v_call: TRBV2
cdr3_nt: TGTGCCAGCAGTGATGTCGCCGGACCCTACGAGCAGTACTTC
cdr3_aa: CASSDVAGPYEQYF

j_call: TRBJ1-2
cdr3_length: 13
d_call: -
clone_size: -
v_call: TRBV2
cdr3_nt: TGTGCCAGCAGTGGGGAGACTTCCGTCGGCTACACCTTC
cdr3_aa: CASSGETSVGYTF

j_call: TRBJ2-2
cdr3_length: 17
d_call: TRBD1
clone_size: few
v_call: TRBV20-1
cdr3_nt: TGCAGTGCCAGGTTCCCCGGACAGGGATCGAACACCGGGGAGCTGTTTTTT
cdr3_aa: CSARFPGQGSNTGELFF

j_call: TRBJ2-5
cdr3_length: 14
d_call: -
clone_size: few
v_call: TRBV7-9
cdr3_nt: TGTGCCAGCAGCGATCATCGGATACAAGAGACCCAGTACTTC
cdr3_aa: CASSDHRIQETQYF

j_call: TRBJ2-1
cdr3_length: 15
d_call: -
clone_size: few
v_call: TRBV18
cdr3_nt: TGTGCCAGCTCACCACCGTACGGACAGACGGGTGAGCAGTTCTTC
cdr3_aa: CASSPPYGQTGEQFF